These 23 T cell receptor beta chains were all obtained from the same sample, sequenced in a study of cytotoxic CD8 clonotypes in ibrutinib-treated CLL. Profiling relied on immunoSEQ multiplex PCR, and the TCRdb table lists in-frame clones only, not all of them. The sample shows around 76,000 clones, roughly 80% of them seen only once. The source was PBMCs, collected after 24 months of ibrutinib treatment. The source of these receptors is a human donor with chronic lymphocytic leukemia.

The J gene is TRBJ2-1, the V gene TRBV4-2; TRBD2 agrees at 7 bases. V shed 0 bases and J 3 bases; nucleotides not matched to a gene: 5. CDR1 LGHNA and CDR2 YNFKEQ come from the germline V gene. This CDR3 contains 16 residues. The DNA for the CDR3 is TGTGCCAGCAGCCAAGAGGTGGGGGACTACTACAATGAGCAGTTCTTC. Translated: CASSQEVGDYYNEQFF.

The chain links TRBV25-1 to TRBJ2-7; TRBD2 aligns across 7 bases. V was clipped by 3 bases and J by 6 bases; unmatched bases: 14. This CDR3 spans 16 amino acids. Germline loops: CDR1 MGHDK, CDR2 SYGVNS. The CDR3 sequence: CASSDLAFGRPGEQYF. The DNA for the CDR3 is TGTGCCAGCAGTGACCTCGCATTCGGGAGGCCTGGCGAGCAGTACTTC.

V usage is TRBV25-1 and J usage is TRBJ2-1; maybe TRBD2 (6 bases). Trimming stripped 5 bases from V and 8 bases from J, with 13 bases between. Per the germline V gene, CDR1 is MGHDK and CDR2 is SYGVNS. The CDR3 spans 13 residues. CDR3 nucleotide sequence: TGTGCCAGCAGTTACGGGAGTGTCGATGAGCAGTTCTTC. Translating gives CASSYGSVDEQFF.

The chain uses TRBV11-2 and TRBJ2-7; D is perhaps TRBD1 (5 bases). Trimming pared 3 bases from V and 6 bases from J, leaving 15 bases between. The CDR3 spans 14 residues. Per germline, CDR1 SGHAT and CDR2 FQNNGV. CDR3 residues: CASSLNMGLSEQYF. DNA of the CDR3: TGTGCCAGCAGCTTGAATATGGGGCTGAGCGAGCAGTACTTC.

This chain connects TRBV5-3 to TRBJ2-7; D unresolved. Being an ORF, TRBV5-3 has a function that is uncertain. Trimming left V 1 base short and J 0 bases short, with 5 bases between. The CDR3 spans 13 residues. The CDR3 DNA reads as TGTGCCAGAAGCTTGTACAACTCCTACGAGCAGTACTTC. Amino acid sequence: CARSLYNSYEQYF.

The chain combines TRBV6-6 with TRBJ2-5, with D hard to call. The germline V and J ends were trimmed by 10 bases and 2 bases, with 14 bases remaining between them. The CDR3 spans 13 residues. Germline CDR1 MNHNY, CDR2 SVGAGI (reference sequence). CDR3 nucleotides: TGTGCCACCGGGCAAGGACCGCAAGAGACCCAGTACTTC. The encoded protein is CATGQGPQETQYF.

V is TRBV5-4 and J is TRBJ1-5; a weak D match, TRBD1 (6 bases). CDR3 length equals 14 residues. The germline V and J ends were trimmed by 4 bases and 0 bases, with 8 bases remaining between them. Germline-derived CDR1 and CDR2 are SGHNT and YYREEE (reference sequence). The CDR3 loop reads CASSIQGSNQPQHF. Written as DNA, the CDR3 is TGTGCCAGCAGCATACAGGGTAGCAATCAGCCCCAGCATTTT.

The chain employs TRBV11-1 and TRBJ2-5; D unclear. CDR1 SGHAT and CDR2 FQDESV come from the germline V gene (reference sequence). This CDR3 spans 16 amino acids. Trimming pared 5 bases from V and 1 base from J, leaving 17 bases between. CDR3: CASSLMTGRAQETQYF. The CDR3 DNA is TGTGCCAGCAGCCTCATGACGGGTAGAGCCCAAGAGACCCAGTACTTC. Full variable domain (missing parts from reference TRBV11-1 and TRBJ2-5): EAEVAQSPRYKITEKSQAVAFWCDPISGHATLYWYRQILGQGPELLVQFQDESVVDDSQLPKDRFSAERLKGVDSTLKIQPAELGDSAMYLCASSLMTGRAQETQYFGPGTRLLVL.

The V call is TRBV5-4, the J call TRBJ2-5, with D perhaps matching TRBD1 (6 bases). Germline V gene lookup returns CDR1 SGHNT and CDR2 YYREEE (reference sequence). V was clipped by 3 bases and J by 5 bases, with 14 bases between them. There are 14 residues in the CDR3. The CDR3 nucleotides read TGTGCCAGCAGCTCCAGGGGATCCGAGGAGACCCAGTACTTC. Amino acids: CASSSRGSEETQYF.

The J gene is TRBJ2-1, the V gene TRBV2; 8 bases are a match to TRBD1. This CDR3 is 15 amino acids long. Germline trimming cut 8 bases from V and 1 base from J; bases unmatched to any gene: 7. Per germline, CDR1 SNHLY and CDR2 FYNNEI. The CDR3 loop is CASPGTGVSYNEQFF. CDR3 sequence (DNA): TGTGCCAGCCCCGGGACAGGTGTATCCTACAATGAGCAGTTCTTC.

The J gene is TRBJ2-2, the V gene TRBV6-1; TRBD1 might be the D (6 bases). The CDR3 length is 18 residues. Deletions cut 4 bases from V and 3 bases from J, with 21 bases between. The germline CDR1 and CDR2 sequences are MNHNS and SASEGT. The CDR3 here is CASSVSYRGSFYTGELFF. The CDR3 nucleotides read TGTGCCAGCAGTGTCTCCTATAGGGGGTCCTTTTACACCGGGGAGCTGTTTTTT.

The rearrangement uses TRBV20-1 and TRBJ1-2; D is uncertain. The CDR3 extends over 11 amino acids. Germline loops: CDR1 DFQATT, CDR2 SNEGSKA (reference sequence). The V end was cut by 3 bases, the J end by 8 bases, with 10 bases between. CDR3 amino acids: CSARTMGGYTF. CDR3 nucleotide sequence: TGCAGTGCTAGGACCATGGGGGGCTACACCTTC.

The rearrangement joins TRBV20-1 to TRBJ2-3; a weak D match, TRBD2 (5 bases). CDR1 is DFQATT, CDR2 SNEGSKA, per germline (reference sequence). Trimming shortened V by 6 bases and J by 5 bases, and 9 bases separated the two germline ends. This CDR3 spans 11 amino acids. Here the CDR3 reads CSAGVEDTQYF. The CDR3 DNA follows: TGCAGTGCGGGAGTTGAAGATACGCAGTATTTT.

This chain links TRBV6-5 with TRBJ1-2; D may be TRBD1 (6 bases). The CDR3 sequence is 14 residues long. The V gene's germline CDR1 is MNHEY and CDR2 SVGAGI. Trimming removed 2 bases from V and 10 bases from J, with 17 bases in between. CDR3 sequence: CASSYGWQGWNYTF. CDR3 sequence (DNA): TGTGCCAGCAGTTACGGATGGCAGGGGTGGAACTACACCTTC.

The V gene is TRBV7-2, the J gene TRBJ2-1; TRBD2 matches 9 bases. In germline, CDR1 is SGHTA, CDR2 FQGNSA. CDR3 length equals 15 residues. V gave up 4 bases and J gave up 7 bases; unmatched junction bases: 8. CDR3 in amino acids: CASSSPGLAQNEQFF. The CDR3 DNA is TGTGCCAGCAGCTCACCCGGACTAGCGCAGAATGAGCAGTTCTTC. Full variable domain (outside the CDR3, taken from reference TRBV7-2 and TRBJ2-1): GAGVSQSPSNKVTEKGKDVELRCDPISGHTALYWYRQSLGQGLEFLIYFQGNSAPDKSGLPSDRFSAERTGGSVSTLTIQRTQQEDSAVYLCASSSPGLAQNEQFFGPGTRLTVL.

The J gene is TRBJ1-5, the V gene TRBV30, with D possibly matching TRBD1 (5 bases). The V gene's germline CDR1 is GTSNPN and CDR2 SVGIG (reference sequence). CDR3 length: 13 residues. V lost 2 bases to trimming and J lost 2 bases, with 7 bases between them. The CDR3 nucleotides read TGTGCCTGGAGTTTGGGGCGCAATCAGCCCCAGCATTTT. Protein product: CAWSLGRNQPQHF.

V is TRBV7-3 and J is TRBJ2-3, with a tentative D call TRBD2 (5 bases). Trimming took off 0 bases at V and 4 bases at J, with 11 bases between the two ends. The CDR3 runs to 15 residues. Looked up from germline, CDR1 is SGHTA and CDR2 is FQGTGA. CDR3 sequence: CASSLTTSGADTQYF. Written as DNA, the CDR3 is TGTGCCAGCAGCTTAACCACTAGTGGGGCAGATACGCAGTATTTT.

J is TRBJ1-5 and V is TRBV29-1; TRBD1 might be the D (6 bases). Trimming cost V 4 bases and J 5 bases, with 18 bases left between them. Germline V gene lookup returns CDR1 SQVTM and CDR2 ANQGSEA. CDR3 length equals 15 residues. CDR3 protein: CSVVIGGRLDQPQHF. The CDR3, as DNA: TGCAGCGTTGTGATTGGGGGGCGCTTAGATCAGCCCCAGCATTTT.

This clone has only a few counts. This chain joins TRBV5-4 and TRBJ2-7; TRBD1 matches 12 bases. This CDR3 has 14 residues. Germline V gives CDR1 SGHNT, CDR2 YYREEE (reference sequence). J lost 6 bases, V lost 3 bases, and 4 bases had no gene match. CDR3 protein: CASSWDRGLGEQYF. CDR3 sequence (DNA): TGTGCCAGCAGCTGGGACAGGGGGCTGGGCGAGCAGTACTTC.

The V call is TRBV2, the J call TRBJ2-1; D unresolved. The ends were cut back, 6 bases at V and 8 bases at J, with 20 bases in the middle. The CDR3 sequence is 15 residues long. Per the germline V gene, CDR1 is SNHLY and CDR2 is FYNNEI. DNA of the CDR3: TGTGCCAGCAGCTTAAAGAAGGGTTCTTTGTATGAGCAGTTCTTC. Encoded protein: CASSLKKGSLYEQFF.

This chain connects TRBV7-9 to TRBJ2-5, with D possibly being TRBD2 (6 bases). The CDR3 is made up of 16 amino acids. CDR1 and CDR2 from the germline V gene are SEHNR and FQNEAQ (reference sequence). Trimming removed 1 base at V and 5 bases at J, with 17 bases between. In nucleotides, the CDR3 is TGTGCCAGCAGCTTAGGAGCGGGCAGGGCCTGGGAGACCCAGTACTTC. It translates to CASSLGAGRAWETQYF.

V gene TRBV28 combines with J gene TRBJ1-5; a possible D gene is TRBD1 (5 bases). The CDR3 loop spans 15 amino acids. The germline V and J ends were trimmed by 8 bases and 5 bases, with 19 bases remaining between them. The V gene's germline CDR1 is MDHEN and CDR2 SYDVKM. CDR3 nucleotides: TGTGCCAGCTTAACTGGGACCACATACTATCAGCCCCAGCATTTT. Its translation is CASLTGTTYYQPQHF.

V and J are TRBV11-2 and TRBJ2-2, with a tentative D call TRBD2 (6 bases). Trimming stripped 3 bases from V and 2 bases from J, with 10 bases between. The CDR3 spans 15 residues. Germline values: CDR1 SGHAT, CDR2 FQNNGV. The DNA for the CDR3 is TGTGCCAGCAGCTTCGTCGCGGGAAACACCGGGGAGCTGTTTTTT. As protein: CASSFVAGNTGELFF.